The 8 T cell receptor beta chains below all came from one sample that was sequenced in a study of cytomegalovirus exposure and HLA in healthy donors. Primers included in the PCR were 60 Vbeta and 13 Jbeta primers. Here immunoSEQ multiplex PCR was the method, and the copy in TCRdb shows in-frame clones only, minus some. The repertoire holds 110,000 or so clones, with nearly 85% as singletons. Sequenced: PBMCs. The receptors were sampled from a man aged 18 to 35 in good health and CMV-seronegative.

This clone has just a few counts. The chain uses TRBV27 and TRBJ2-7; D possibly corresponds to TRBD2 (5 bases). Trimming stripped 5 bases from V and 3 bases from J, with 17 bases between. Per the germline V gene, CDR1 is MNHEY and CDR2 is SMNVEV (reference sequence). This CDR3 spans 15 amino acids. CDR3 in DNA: TGTGCCAGCAGTGTTGTTGGTACGGGAAACTACGAGCAGTACTTC. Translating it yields CASSVVGTGNYEQYF.

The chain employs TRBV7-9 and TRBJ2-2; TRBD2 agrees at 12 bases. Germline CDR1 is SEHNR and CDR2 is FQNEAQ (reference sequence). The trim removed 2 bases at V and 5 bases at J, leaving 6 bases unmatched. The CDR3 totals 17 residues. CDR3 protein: CASSLRPLAGGTGELFF. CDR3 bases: TGTGCCAGCAGCTTAAGGCCGCTAGCGGGAGGGACCGGGGAGCTGTTTTTT. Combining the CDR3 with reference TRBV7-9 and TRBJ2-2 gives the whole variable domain DTGVSQNPRHKITKRGQNVTFRCDPISEHNRLYWYRQTLGQGPEFLTYFQNEAQLEKSRLLSDRFSAERPKGSFSTLEIQRTEQGDSAMYLCASSLRPLAGGTGELFFGEGSRLTVL.

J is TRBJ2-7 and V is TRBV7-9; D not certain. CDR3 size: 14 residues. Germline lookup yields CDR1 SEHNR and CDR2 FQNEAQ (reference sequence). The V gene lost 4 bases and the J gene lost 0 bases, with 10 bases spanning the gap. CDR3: CASSSLSSSYEQYF. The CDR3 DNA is TGTGCCAGCAGCTCTTTGTCCTCCTCCTACGAGCAGTACTTC.

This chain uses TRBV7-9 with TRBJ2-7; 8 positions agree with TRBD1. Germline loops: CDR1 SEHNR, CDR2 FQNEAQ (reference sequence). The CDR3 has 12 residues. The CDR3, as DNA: TGTTCCGGGGACAGGCTTTCCTACGAGCAGTACTTC. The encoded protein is CSGDRLSYEQYF. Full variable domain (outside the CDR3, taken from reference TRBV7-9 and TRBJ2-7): DTGVSQNPRHKITKRGQNVTFRCDPISEHNRLYWYRQTLGQGPEFLTYFQNEAQLEKSRLLSDRFSAERPKGSFSTLEIQRTEQGDSAMYLCSGDRLSYEQYFGPGTRLTVT.

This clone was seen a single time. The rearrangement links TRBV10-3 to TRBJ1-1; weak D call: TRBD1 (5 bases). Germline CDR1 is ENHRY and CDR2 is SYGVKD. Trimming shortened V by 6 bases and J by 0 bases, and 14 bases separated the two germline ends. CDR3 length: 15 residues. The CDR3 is CAIREGVQLNTEAFF. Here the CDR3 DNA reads TGTGCCATCAGGGAAGGGGTACAGCTGAACACTGAAGCTTTCTTT.

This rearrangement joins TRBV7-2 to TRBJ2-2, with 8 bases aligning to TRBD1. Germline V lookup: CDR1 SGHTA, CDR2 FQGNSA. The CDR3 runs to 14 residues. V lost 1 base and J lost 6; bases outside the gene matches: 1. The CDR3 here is CASSLGTGPGELFF. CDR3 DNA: TGTGCCAGCAGCTTAGGGACAGGGCCCGGGGAGCTGTTTTTT.

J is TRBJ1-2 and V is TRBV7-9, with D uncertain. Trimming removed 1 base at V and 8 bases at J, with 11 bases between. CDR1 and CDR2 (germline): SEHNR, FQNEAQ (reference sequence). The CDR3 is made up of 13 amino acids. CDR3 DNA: TGTGCCAGCAGCTTAGGAGGAGGAGCGGGCTACACCTTC. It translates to CASSLGGGAGYTF.

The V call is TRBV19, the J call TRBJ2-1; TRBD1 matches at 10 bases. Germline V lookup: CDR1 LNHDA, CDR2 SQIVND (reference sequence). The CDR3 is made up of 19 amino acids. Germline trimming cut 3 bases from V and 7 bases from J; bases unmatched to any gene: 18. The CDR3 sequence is CASSMRTGGGGRGKNEQFF. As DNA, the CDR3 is TGTGCCAGTAGTATGAGGACAGGGGGTGGAGGTCGGGGGAAGAATGAGCAGTTCTTC.